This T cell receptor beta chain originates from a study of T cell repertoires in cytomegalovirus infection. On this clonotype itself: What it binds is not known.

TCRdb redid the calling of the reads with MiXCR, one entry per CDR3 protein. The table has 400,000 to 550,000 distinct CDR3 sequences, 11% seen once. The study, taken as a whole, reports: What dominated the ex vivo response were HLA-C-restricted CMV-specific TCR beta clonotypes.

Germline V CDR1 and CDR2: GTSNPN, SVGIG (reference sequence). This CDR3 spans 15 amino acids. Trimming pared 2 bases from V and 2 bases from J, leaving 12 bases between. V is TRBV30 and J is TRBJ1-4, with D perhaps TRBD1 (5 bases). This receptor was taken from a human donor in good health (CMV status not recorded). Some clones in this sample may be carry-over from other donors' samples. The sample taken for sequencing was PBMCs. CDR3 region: CAWSKTGGTNEKLFF. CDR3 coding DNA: TGTGCCTGGAGTAAGACGGGGGGGACTAATGAAAAACTGTTTTTT.